Listed below are T cell receptor beta chains from one sample, sequenced in a study of CD8+ T cells in alopecia areata. TCRdb's table, derived via immunoSEQ multiplex PCR, lists solely in-frame clones and lacks some. Of roughly 46,000 clones listed, approximately 65% are singletons. The source material was CD8+ T cells sorted from blood, sampled at week 4, from a patient treated with tofacitinib. All receptors come from a human donor with alopecia areata. Both conserved end residues are part of each CDR3. D genes are given only for firm matches. The listing skips clone size in some rows; elsewhere it reads once, few, many or a size class.

clone size: NA
D gene: NA
J gene: TRBJ2-7
V gene: TRBV30
CDR3 DNA: TGTGCCTGGAGTGTTCAGGTTGGACGAGAGCAGTACTTC
CDR3 protein: CAWSVQVGREQYF

clone size: NA
D gene: TRBD2
J gene: TRBJ2-7
V gene: TRBV30
CDR3 DNA: TGTGCCTGGGCCTATAGCGGGGGGGCCTACGAGCAGTACTTC
CDR3 protein: CAWAYSGGAYEQYF

clone size: medium-sized
D gene: NA
J gene: TRBJ2-7
V gene: TRBV7-2
CDR3 DNA: TGTGCCAGCACCAATTCCTACGAGCAGTACTTC
CDR3 protein: CASTNSYEQYF

clone size: few
D gene: TRBD2
J gene: TRBJ2-7
V gene: TRBV13
CDR3 DNA: TGTGCCAGCAGCACGCTTGGGACTAGCGGGGCTATTCCCTCCTACGAGCAGTACTTC
CDR3 protein: CASSTLGTSGAIPSYEQYF

clone size: NA
D gene: NA
J gene: TRBJ2-6
V gene: TRBV19
CDR3 DNA: TGTGCCAGTTGCACTTCCTCTAGCTCTGGGGCCAACGTCCTGACTTTC
CDR3 protein: CASCTSSSSGANVLTF

clone size: NA
D gene: NA
J gene: TRBJ2-3
V gene: TRBV4-3
CDR3 DNA: TGCGCCAGCAGCCCAACCCCAGGCACAGATACGCAGTATTTT
CDR3 protein: CASSPTPGTDTQYF

clone size: NA
D gene: TRBD1
J gene: TRBJ2-1
V gene: TRBV6-5
CDR3 DNA: TGTGCCAGCAGACCCGGGACAGCACGTCAATATGGGCAGTTCTTC
CDR3 protein: CASRPGTARQYGQFF

clone size: NA
D gene: TRBD2
J gene: TRBJ2-7
V gene: TRBV4-3
CDR3 DNA: TGCGCCAGCAGCCCGGGACTAGCGGGGTCCTACGAGCAGTACTTC
CDR3 protein: CASSPGLAGSYEQYF

clone size: NA
D gene: NA
J gene: TRBJ1-6
V gene: TRBV30
CDR3 DNA: TGTGCCTGGAGTTCGGCCCACCATTCACCCCTCCACTTT
CDR3 protein: CAWSSAHHSPLHF

clone size: NA
D gene: NA
J gene: TRBJ1-2
V gene: TRBV7-9
CDR3 DNA: TGTGCCAGCAGCTTAGGTTCAGGGACTGGAGGCTACACCTTC
CDR3 protein: CASSLGSGTGGYTF

clone size: NA
D gene: NA
J gene: TRBJ2-7
V gene: TRBV29-1
CDR3 DNA: TGCAGCGTTGTGGGTTCAGGATACGAGCAGTACTTC
CDR3 protein: CSVVGSGYEQYF

clone size: NA
D gene: NA
J gene: TRBJ1-1
V gene: TRBV6-6
CDR3 DNA: TGTGCCAGCAGTTACTCGACTGAAGCTTTCTTT
CDR3 protein: CASSYSTEAFF

clone size: NA
D gene: TRBD2
J gene: TRBJ2-1
V gene: TRBV5-1
CDR3 DNA: TGCGCCAGCAGCTTGGACGCTAGCGGATCCTACAATGAGCAGTTCTTC
CDR3 protein: CASSLDASGSYNEQFF

clone size: NA
D gene: NA
J gene: TRBJ1-5
V gene: TRBV19
CDR3 DNA: TGTGCCAGTAGTCTGACACGAGGGAGCAATCAGCCCCAGCATTTT
CDR3 protein: CASSLTRGSNQPQHF

clone size: NA
D gene: TRBD2
J gene: TRBJ2-3
V gene: TRBV29-1
CDR3 DNA: TGCAGCGTTAGACTAGCGGGGAGCACAGATACGCAGTATTTT
CDR3 protein: CSVRLAGSTDTQYF

clone size: few
D gene: TRBD2
J gene: TRBJ2-3
V gene: TRBV7-2
CDR3 DNA: TGTGCCAGCAGCCTAGAGACCGGGACTACCACAGATACGCAGTATTTT
CDR3 protein: CASSLETGTTTDTQYF